This TCR beta chain is from a study of vaccination effects on CD4 cells after COVID-19. Study as a whole: Cultures of about 2 million PBMC per well contained about 9.5 IU/ml IL-2 plus 10 ug/ml peptides. Study results and limitations: Whether induced by infection or by vaccine, clones showed marked clonal contraction late after vaccination.

Data came from immunoSEQ multiplex PCR; TCRdb stores just in-frame clones and leaves some out. The data hold under 70,000 clones, with about 67% observed a single time. V trimming: 5 bases; J trimming: 3 bases; junction bases outside the gene matches: 4. The germline V gene has CDR1 SGHTA and CDR2 FQGTGA. The CDR3 has 15 amino acids. About this clone: The antigen is undetermined.

The culture ran for approximately 11 days before CD4+ T cells were isolated. Two doses of BNT162b2 or mRNA-1273 vaccine were administered to participants. The authors exchanged half the medium for IL-2 medium on days 3 and 7. Source: CD4+ T cells from PBMCs cultured without peptide, taken after COVID-19 vaccination. The receptor was isolated from a human donor who received a COVID-19 vaccine. The rearrangement links TRBV7-3 to TRBJ2-1; 10 nucleotides align to TRBD1. This chain's CDR3 is CASSETGGLYNEQFF. DNA for the CDR3: TGTGCCAGCAGCGAGACAGGGGGCCTCTACAATGAGCAGTTCTTC.